Described below is a single TCR beta chain sequence and its context. Its antigen is currently unknown. The CDR3 loop spans 18 amino acids. Germline loops: CDR1 PRHDT, CDR2 FYEKMQ (reference sequence). Deletions cut 2 bases from V and 0 bases from J, with 17 bases between. This sample stems from a study of T cell responses to AZD1222 COVID-19 vaccine. Repertoires were generated with immunoSEQ multiplex PCR, while TCRdb's copy carries only in-frame clones and drops some. This sample has 150,000 to 200,000 clones, with approximately 94% found just once. General observations from the study: Only 5 to 7 AZD1222 recipients tested seropositive at baseline. Donors were mostly white British, more females; clonal diversity possibly underestimated. Repertoire samples came only from after the peak T cell response.

The origin of this receptor is an adult in good health. The sample was peripheral blood, taken on day 0 of AZD1222 vaccination. The chain employs TRBV13 and TRBJ1-3; perhaps TRBD1 as D (5 bases). In DNA form, the CDR3 reads TGTGCCAGCAGCTTATTTGGAGGACAAACGCTCTCTGGAAACACCATATATTTT. Translation gives CASSLFGGQTLSGNTIYF.